These 8 T cell receptor beta chains came from one sample sequenced in a study of PD-L1 blockade in urothelial cancer. TCRdb's table, derived via immunoSEQ multiplex PCR, lists solely in-frame clones and lacks some. The repertoire has 55,000 to 70,000 clones, 85% to 90% of them found once; the top ten carry 2.5% to 3%. The specimen comprised PBMCs, sampled around atezolizumab (anti-PD-L1) treatment. The receptors derive from a middle-aged man with urothelial cancer.

This chain uses TRBV28 with TRBJ1-2, with TRBD1 matching over 7 bases. From germline, CDR1 is MDHEN and CDR2 SYDVKM. The CDR3 runs 18 residues. J gave up 2 bases and V 4 bases, and 16 bases lay outside the gene matches. For the CDR3, the DNA is TGTGCCAGCAGTTCCCATGGTGTCAGACAGGGTAGGAACTATGGCTACACCTTC. Encoded protein: CASSSHGVRQGRNYGYTF.

The chain combines TRBV28 with TRBJ1-1; D not resolved. CDR3 length: 14 residues. CDR1 and CDR2 (germline): MDHEN, SYDVKM. V was clipped by 6 bases and J by 3 bases, with 14 bases between them. The DNA for the CDR3 is TGTGCCAGCAGACTAAGGAGGGCTTACACTGAAGCTTTCTTT. This translates into CASRLRRAYTEAFF.

In its sample, this clone was seen a few times. The V call is TRBV11-2, the J call TRBJ2-1; 9 bases match TRBD1. The CDR3 has 15 amino acids. J lost 2 bases, V lost 3 bases, and 2 bases had no gene match. Germline values: CDR1 SGHAT, CDR2 FQNNGV. This CDR3 reads CASSFGTGTYNEQFF. As DNA, the CDR3 is TGTGCCAGCAGCTTCGGGACAGGGACCTACAATGAGCAGTTCTTC.

The rearrangement joins TRBV6-5 to TRBJ1-6; TRBD1 matches at 7 bases. J lost 5 bases, V lost 8 bases, and 3 bases had no gene match. The CDR3 is 13 residues long. The germline gives CDR1 MNHEY, CDR2 SVGAGI. CDR3 protein: CASSTGNNSPLHF. CDR3 nucleotide sequence: TGTGCCAGCTCGACAGGGAATAATTCACCCCTCCACTTT.

This chain joins TRBV6-1 and TRBJ2-7, with D perhaps matching TRBD1 (6 bases). The CDR3 length is 13 residues. V was trimmed by 4 bases and J by 7 bases, leaving 14 bases between them. Germline-derived CDR1 and CDR2 are MNHNS and SASEGT. In DNA, the CDR3 is TGTGCCAGCAGTGTTAGGGGGACCCCTGAGCAGTACTTC. Translation: CASSVRGTPEQYF.

V usage is TRBV7-3 and J usage is TRBJ2-1, with TRBD2 as a possible D gene (5 bases). V was trimmed by 5 bases and J by 7 bases, leaving 15 bases between them. The CDR3 extends over 14 amino acids. Per germline, CDR1 SGHTA and CDR2 FQGTGA. DNA for the CDR3: TGTGCCAGCAGCCTACCGACCCCGGGGAATGAGCAGTTCTTC. Translated, it gives CASSLPTPGNEQFF.

The chain combines TRBV11-2 with TRBJ2-5; D ambiguous. The V end lost 6 bases, the J end lost 4 bases, and 15 bases lay between the germline ends. The CDR3 extends over 14 amino acids. Germline V CDR1 and CDR2: SGHAT, FQNNGV. The CDR3 sequence: CASRPPEAVETQYF. The CDR3 DNA reads TGTGCCAGCAGGCCACCCGAAGCCGTAGAGACCCAGTACTTC.

The chain couples TRBV19 to TRBJ1-6; 7 positions agree with TRBD1. There are 18 residues in the CDR3. Germline CDR1 and CDR2: LNHDA and SQIVND (reference sequence). V lost 7 bases, J lost 0 bases, and 12 bases stayed unmatched. The CDR3 nucleotides are TGTGCCAGTATTCCGGACAGGAACCCGATCTCCTATAATTCACCCCTCCACTTT. This encodes CASIPDRNPISYNSPLHF.